This TCR beta chain appears in the sequencing data of a study of tumor-infiltrating lymphocytes in primary liver carcinoma (dated by TCRdb to about 2017). As for the study more broadly: The five patients, three men and two women aged 30 to 69 years, had hepatocellular carcinoma (four) or combined HCC and intrahepatic cholangiocarcinoma (one). A total of roughly 35 specimens from 5 patients underwent TCRbeta repertoire sequencing, comprising 25 tumor regions, 5 adjacent noncancerous liver tissues and 5 peripheral blood samples. Across five regions of each liver tumor, along with adjacent normal tissue and blood, the study brought together TCRbeta repertoire sequencing, expression microarrays and whole-exome sequencing. Samples yielded roughly 3.5 to 8 million productive TCRbeta reads; read depth did not differ significantly between tissue types. The five patients had tumors of stage T1-T3 N0M0, with maximum diameters ranging from roughly 4.2 to 11 cm. The 25 tumor region samples were profiled with Agilent mRNA microarrays so that TCRbeta repertoire diversity could be related to the local molecular phenotype. Technical replicate repertoires showed high reproducibility, with mean shared-clone rates about 0.92 and correlation coefficients above 0.95. The full study reports these points: Bulk unsorted samples precluded comparing CD4+ and CD8+ T cell repertoires. Only about 7.5-25% of top clones were found in all five regions of a tumor, suggesting spatial heterogeneity of tumor-infiltrating T cells. A significantly larger repertoire fraction was made up by the top 250 clones in tumors than in blood (p = 0.039). Repertoire overlap was found to be higher between tumor regions (mean about 35%) than between tumor-adjacent (about 17%) or tumor-blood (14%) pairs, consistent with antigen-driven expansion. Only 4 or 5 patients were included in the study, and the authors note that the findings should be validated in a larger study. Because only the TCR beta chain was sequenced and unpaired alpha chains were not captured, true repertoire diversity is likely underestimated.

With regard to this clonotype: It lacks a known antigen. No much larger clone exists at a distance of one base, and base qualities are not known.

Total RNA and DNA were co-extracted without cell sorting from roughly 20-30 mg of bulk tissue using the AllPrep DNA/RNA mini kit. Between late 2015 and early 2016, roughly five patients in China with histopathologically diagnosed primary liver carcinoma had their tumors surgically resected. At the time of sampling, the patients were treatment-naive and had chronic HBV infection. Five spatially separated regions were sampled from each tumor: the superior, inferior, left-lateral and right-lateral poles, plus the tumor centre. Histology showed that every tumor sample contained more than 80% viable tumor cells. Fresh tumor and adjacent tissue pieces were bisected; one half was stored in RNAlater at -80°C, the other sent for histology. Starting from roughly 500 ng total RNA, TCRbeta-specific cDNA was produced by reverse transcription with a constant-region primer and ProtoScript II reverse transcriptase. TCRbeta libraries were built with three nested multiplex PCR rounds, a slightly modified ARM-PCR procedure. The first two PCR rounds used multiplex TRBV1-TRBV30 forward primers with a Cbeta reverse primer, each for 10 cycles. Sample barcodes and Illumina adapters were attached in a final 25-cycle PCR using Deep VentR polymerase. Before sequencing, amplicons of 200-500 bp were purified from gel using a QIAquick gel extraction kit. TCRbeta amplicons were sequenced on an Illumina HiSeq 2500 with 250-bp paired-end reads. The original methods were these. Trimmomatic v0.33 was used to quality-trim the reads, and FLASH v1.2.11 was used to merge paired reads so that full CDR3 sequences could be recovered. MiGEC v1.2.1b assigned V, D and J germline segments to the rearranged TCRbeta sequences. Clonotype statistics, along with Shannon-Wiener diversity indices, were calculated using VDJtools v1.0.0. To cut down on sampling bias, every analysis after diversity analysis relied on just the 250 most abundant clonotypes from each sample. The raw public data were reprocessed by TCRdb itself: fastp quality trimming at Q25, MiXCR clonotype calling, in-frame beta chains only. Rows merge per CDR3 protein into single entries with the most common DNA and genes. The V and J calls here are based on TCRdb, not the publication. Counted in this sample were 90,000 to 110,000 distinct CDR3 sequences; around 80% of them appeared once. In total, the top ten clones hold roughly a fifth of the sample.

V is shortened by 7 bases, J by 7 bases, and the region joining them spans 19 bases. Based on the germline V gene, the CDR1 and CDR2 sequences are SQVTM and ANQGSEA. The CDR3 numbers 14 residues from cysteine through phenylalanine. CDR3 DNA only is kept here, 42 bases in frame from base 1. The receptor comes from a man aged 40-49 years with primary liver carcinoma and hepatitis B virus infection. The chain is encoded by TRBV29-1 joined to TRBJ2-2; TRBD2 is a weak D gene call, 7 bases matching. Sequencing input: liver tumor tissue from sampling region 3. This specimen's cell subset or site label, per the study, means: tumor region T3, left-lateral pole. The nucleotide sequence is given as TGCAGCGCCTGGGGGAGGGGGTGCTGCGGGGAGCTGTTTTTT. It specifies CSAWGRGCCGELFF.